One sample yielded the 7 T cell receptor beta chains listed below, sequenced in a study of T cells in localized non-small cell lung cancer. Assay used: immunoSEQ multiplex PCR; TCRdb lists only in-frame clones, some missing. Of over 10,000 clones in the sample, 65% to 85% were seen once. Sequenced material: peripheral blood, taken before any cancer treatment. The receptor set was obtained from a male donor aged 60 or over with stage I lung adenocarcinoma.

The CDR3 loop is CASSPKRGIVGNEQFF. The CDR3 region has the DNA TGTGCCAGTAGTCCTAAGCGGGGGATCGTCGGCAATGAGCAGTTCTTC. The chain joins TRBV19 to TRBJ2-1; 8 bases fit TRBD2. CDR1 is LNHDA and CDR2 is SQIVND in the germline V gene (reference sequence). This CDR3 region has 16 residues. V was clipped by 5 bases and J by 6 bases; unmatched bases: 12. Complete variable domain (other parts from reference TRBV19 and TRBJ2-1): DGGITQSPKYLFRKEGQNVTLSCEQNLNHDAMYWYRQDPGQGLRLIYYSQIVNDFQKGDIAEGYSVSREKKESFPLTVTSAQKNPTAFYLCASSPKRGIVGNEQFFGPGTRLTVL.

This chain joins TRBV4-1 and TRBJ2-2; 10 bases match TRBD1. The germline V gene encodes CDR1 MGHRA and CDR2 YSYEKL. CDR3 length equals 19 residues. V dropped 1 base and J dropped 0; count of bases not matched to a gene: 8. CDR3 sequence: CASSQVAPGTGANTGELFF. CDR3 bases: TGCGCCAGCAGCCAAGTTGCCCCCGGGACAGGGGCGAACACCGGGGAGCTGTTTTTT.

V gene TRBV6-1 combines with J gene TRBJ1-2, with D perhaps matching TRBD1 (5 bases). The germline gives CDR1 MNHNS, CDR2 SASEGT. V dropped 6 bases and J dropped 8 bases, with 16 bases sitting between them. This CDR3 spans 13 amino acids. The CDR3 sequence is CASRLFQGDGYTF. Written as DNA, the CDR3 is TGTGCCAGCAGATTATTCCAGGGTGACGGCTACACCTTC.

This chain uses TRBV27 with TRBJ2-6; 7 nucleotides line up with TRBD1. J was trimmed by 3 bases and V by 3 bases; bases with no gene match: 8. Germline V gives CDR1 MNHEY, CDR2 SMNVEV (reference sequence). This CDR3 comprises 17 residues. In DNA, the CDR3 is TGTGCCAGCAGTTTCGGGCCGACAGGGAGTGGGGCCAACGTCCTGACTTTC. The encoded protein is CASSFGPTGSGANVLTF.

The chain recombines TRBV6-4 with TRBJ2-3; D may be TRBD1 (6 bases). V lost 0 bases and J 2 bases, leaving 9 bases between the germline ends. Per germline, CDR1 MRHNA and CDR2 SNTAGT. This CDR3 is built from 15 residues. The CDR3 DNA follows: TGTGCCAGCAGTGACTCTGGACAGATCACAGATACGCAGTATTTT. Amino acids: CASSDSGQITDTQYF.

This sequence joins TRBV6-5 and TRBJ1-5, with 9 positions matching TRBD1. This CDR3 has 13 residues. With 11 bases clipped from V and 6 bases from J, the junction kept 8 bases outside the gene matches. Germline assignment: CDR1 MNHEY and CDR2 SVGAGI. The CDR3 sequence is CAASTGGGQPQHF. CDR3 bases: TGTGCCGCTTCGACAGGGGGTGGTCAGCCCCAGCATTTT.

CDR3 protein: CASSPQRTGTYEQYF. The CDR3 DNA is TGTGCCAGCAGCCCACAACGGACGGGGACCTACGAGCAGTACTTC. J is TRBJ2-7 and V is TRBV5-5, with D possibly TRBD2 on 5 matching bases. The CDR3 covers 15 residues. Germline V gene data show CDR1 as SGHKS and CDR2 as YYEKEE (reference sequence). The ends were cut back, 4 bases at V and 2 bases at J, with 16 bases in the middle.